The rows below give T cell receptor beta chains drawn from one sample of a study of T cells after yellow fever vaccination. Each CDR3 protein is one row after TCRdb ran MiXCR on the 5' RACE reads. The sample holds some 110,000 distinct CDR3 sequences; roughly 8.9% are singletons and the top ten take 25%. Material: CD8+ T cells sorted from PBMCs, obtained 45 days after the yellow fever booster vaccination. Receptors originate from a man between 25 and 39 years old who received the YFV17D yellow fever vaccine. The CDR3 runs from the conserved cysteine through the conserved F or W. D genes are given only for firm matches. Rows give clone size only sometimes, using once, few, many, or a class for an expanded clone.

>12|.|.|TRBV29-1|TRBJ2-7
TGCAGCGTTGTATACGGGGACTTTGAGCAGTACTTC
CSVVYGDFEQYF
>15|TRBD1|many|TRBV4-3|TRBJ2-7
TGCGCCAGCAGCCATTCCGGGACAGGGGACTACGAGCAGTACTTC
CASSHSGTGDYEQYF
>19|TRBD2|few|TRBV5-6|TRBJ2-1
TGTGCCAGCAGCTCGGGGGTCCCGATGACTAGCGGCTCCTACAATGAGCAGTTCTTC
CASSSGVPMTSGSYNEQFF
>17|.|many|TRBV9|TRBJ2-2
TGTGCCAGCAGCGTAGGCGGTCAGGGACTGAATGCCGGGGAGCTGTTTTTT
CASSVGGQGLNAGELFF
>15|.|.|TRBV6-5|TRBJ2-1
TGTGCCAGCAGTTTAAGACGTCCCAAACCCTCAGAGCAGTTCTTC
CASSLRRPKPSEQFF
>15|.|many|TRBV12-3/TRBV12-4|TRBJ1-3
TGTGCCAGCAGTTTAGTTTACCGGTCTGGAAACACCATATATTTT
CASSLVYRSGNTIYF
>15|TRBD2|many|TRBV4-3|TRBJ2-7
TGCGCCAGCAGCCAAATAGGCGGGGAGGGCAGGGAGCAGTACTTC
CASSQIGGEGREQYF
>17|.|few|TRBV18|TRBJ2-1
TGTGCCAGCTCACCGCAGGGGCTAGATAGGAACTACAATGAGCAGTTCTTC
CASSPQGLDRNYNEQFF
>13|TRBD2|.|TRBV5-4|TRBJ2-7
TGTGCCACCCAGCGGGAGGATACCTACGAGCAGTACTTC
CATQREDTYEQYF
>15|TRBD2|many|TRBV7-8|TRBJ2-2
TGTGCCAGCAGGCAGTCGGCGGGAGGGTCCGGGGAGCTGTTTTTT
CASRQSAGGSGELFF
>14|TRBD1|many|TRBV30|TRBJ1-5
TGTGCCTGGGGGGACAGGGATAGCAATCAGCCCCAGCATTTT
CAWGDRDSNQPQHF
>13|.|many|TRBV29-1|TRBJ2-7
TGCAGCGTTCAGTCCAGCCATACCTACGAGCAGTACTTC
CSVQSSHTYEQYF
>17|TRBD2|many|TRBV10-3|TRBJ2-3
TGTGCCATCAGTGGGGAGGAGCGGGAGACCCCCGGAGATACGCAGTATTTT
CAISGEERETPGDTQYF
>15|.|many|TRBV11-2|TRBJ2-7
TGTGCCAGCAGCTCTAAGGAGGGATGGACCCGGGAGCAGTACTTC
CASSSKEGWTREQYF
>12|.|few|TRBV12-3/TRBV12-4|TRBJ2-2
TGTGCCAGCGGGAGCGACACCGGGGAGCTGTTTTTT
CASGSDTGELFF
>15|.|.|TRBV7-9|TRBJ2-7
TGTGCCAGCAGTCCTACTACTGCGAGCTCCTACGAGCAGTACTTC
CASSPTTASSYEQYF
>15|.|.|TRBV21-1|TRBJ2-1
.
CASSKVGSGSDEQFF
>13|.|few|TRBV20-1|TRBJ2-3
TGCAGTGCTTGGCCTGGGGGAGCAGATACGCAGTATTTT
CSAWPGGADTQYF
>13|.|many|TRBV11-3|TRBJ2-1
TGTGCCAGCAGCTTGGACACCTACAATGAGCAGTTCTTC
CASSLDTYNEQFF
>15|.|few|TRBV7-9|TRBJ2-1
TGTGCCAGCAGCCTTCCATCCTTCTCCTACAATGAGCAGTTCTTC
CASSLPSFSYNEQFF
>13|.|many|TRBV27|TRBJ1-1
TGTGCCAGCAGTCTAGGGGCCTCAATGAGGGCTTTCTTT
CASSLGASMRAFF
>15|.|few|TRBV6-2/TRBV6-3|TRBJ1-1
TGTGCCAGCAACATACCAGGGTGGACGAACACTGAAGCTTTCTTT
CASNIPGWTNTEAFF
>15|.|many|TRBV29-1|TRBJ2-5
TGCAGCGTTGAAGATCTGGACAGCTACCAAGAGACCCAGTACTTC
CSVEDLDSYQETQYF
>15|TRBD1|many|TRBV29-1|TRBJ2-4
TGCAGCGTTGAAGGGACAGGCCTCAAGGGGAACATTCAGTACTTC
CSVEGTGLKGNIQYF
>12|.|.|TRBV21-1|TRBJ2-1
TGTGCCAGTACGGGGACTTACAATGAGCAGTTCTTC
CASTGTYNEQFF
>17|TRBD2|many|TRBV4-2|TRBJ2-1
TGTGCCAGCAGCCCGGTTCCCGAGGCTAGCGGGGACAATGAGCAGTTCTTC
CASSPVPEASGDNEQFF
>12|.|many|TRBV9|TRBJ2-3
TGTGCCAGCAGCAAAATCACAGATACGCAGTATTTT
CASSKITDTQYF
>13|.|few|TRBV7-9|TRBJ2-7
TGTGCCAGCAGCCCCGACTCCGCTCCCGGGCAGTACTTC
CASSPDSAPGQYF